This paragraph reports one T cell receptor beta chain. Its specificity is unknown. Germline lookup yields CDR1 MNHEY and CDR2 SVGEGT. This CDR3 is built from 19 residues. The V segment lost 6 bases and the J segment 3 bases; nucleotides outside the gene matches: 17. TCRdb used MiXCR to reprocess the reads, holding one entry per CDR3 protein. The sample yields 900,000 to 950,000 distinct CDR3 sequences, around 30% seen once. The sample belongs to a study of T cell repertoires in cytomegalovirus infection. The sequenced sample was cultured CD8+ T cells from PBMCs, obtained from culture after CMV antigen stimulation. This chain uses TRBV6-2 or TRBV6-3 with TRBJ2-1, with TRBD2 matching 10 bases. This clonotype was sampled from a human donor in good health (CMV status not recorded). Some clones in this sample may be carry-over from other donors' samples. Here the CDR3 reads CASSLGGQRGGDLYNEQFF. The CDR3 DNA reads as TGTGCCAGCAGCCTCGGTGGGCAGCGGGGGGGCGATCTCTACAATGAGCAGTTCTTC.